This T cell receptor beta chain came from a study of post-analysis software for immune sequencing data. Study-level results: Samples sharing a preparation batch grouped tightly together when assessed by F measure. TRBV segments more frequent in patients than in controls numbered a few and included TRBV5-6, TRBV5-1 and TRBV20-1.

This CDR3 has 13 residues. Trimming pared 5 bases from V and 2 bases from J, leaving 7 bases between. Germline values: CDR1 SEHNR, CDR2 FQNEAQ (reference sequence). Prepared libraries of TCR beta cDNA carried unique molecular identifiers. TCRdb reanalysed the PCR reads using MiXCR and keeps one entry per CDR3 protein. Among a few hundred thousand distinct CDR3 sequences, roughly 34% were seen once, and the ten largest hold 5% to 6%. With respect to this clonotype: Its antigen is undetermined.

The sample taken for sequencing was blood. The sequence was collected from a girl aged 2 to 17 with multiple sclerosis. The chain links TRBV7-9 to TRBJ2-1; no clear D. The CDR3 reads CASSPPTYNEQFF. In DNA form, the CDR3 reads TGTGCCAGCAGCCCCCCCACCTACAATGAGCAGTTCTTC.